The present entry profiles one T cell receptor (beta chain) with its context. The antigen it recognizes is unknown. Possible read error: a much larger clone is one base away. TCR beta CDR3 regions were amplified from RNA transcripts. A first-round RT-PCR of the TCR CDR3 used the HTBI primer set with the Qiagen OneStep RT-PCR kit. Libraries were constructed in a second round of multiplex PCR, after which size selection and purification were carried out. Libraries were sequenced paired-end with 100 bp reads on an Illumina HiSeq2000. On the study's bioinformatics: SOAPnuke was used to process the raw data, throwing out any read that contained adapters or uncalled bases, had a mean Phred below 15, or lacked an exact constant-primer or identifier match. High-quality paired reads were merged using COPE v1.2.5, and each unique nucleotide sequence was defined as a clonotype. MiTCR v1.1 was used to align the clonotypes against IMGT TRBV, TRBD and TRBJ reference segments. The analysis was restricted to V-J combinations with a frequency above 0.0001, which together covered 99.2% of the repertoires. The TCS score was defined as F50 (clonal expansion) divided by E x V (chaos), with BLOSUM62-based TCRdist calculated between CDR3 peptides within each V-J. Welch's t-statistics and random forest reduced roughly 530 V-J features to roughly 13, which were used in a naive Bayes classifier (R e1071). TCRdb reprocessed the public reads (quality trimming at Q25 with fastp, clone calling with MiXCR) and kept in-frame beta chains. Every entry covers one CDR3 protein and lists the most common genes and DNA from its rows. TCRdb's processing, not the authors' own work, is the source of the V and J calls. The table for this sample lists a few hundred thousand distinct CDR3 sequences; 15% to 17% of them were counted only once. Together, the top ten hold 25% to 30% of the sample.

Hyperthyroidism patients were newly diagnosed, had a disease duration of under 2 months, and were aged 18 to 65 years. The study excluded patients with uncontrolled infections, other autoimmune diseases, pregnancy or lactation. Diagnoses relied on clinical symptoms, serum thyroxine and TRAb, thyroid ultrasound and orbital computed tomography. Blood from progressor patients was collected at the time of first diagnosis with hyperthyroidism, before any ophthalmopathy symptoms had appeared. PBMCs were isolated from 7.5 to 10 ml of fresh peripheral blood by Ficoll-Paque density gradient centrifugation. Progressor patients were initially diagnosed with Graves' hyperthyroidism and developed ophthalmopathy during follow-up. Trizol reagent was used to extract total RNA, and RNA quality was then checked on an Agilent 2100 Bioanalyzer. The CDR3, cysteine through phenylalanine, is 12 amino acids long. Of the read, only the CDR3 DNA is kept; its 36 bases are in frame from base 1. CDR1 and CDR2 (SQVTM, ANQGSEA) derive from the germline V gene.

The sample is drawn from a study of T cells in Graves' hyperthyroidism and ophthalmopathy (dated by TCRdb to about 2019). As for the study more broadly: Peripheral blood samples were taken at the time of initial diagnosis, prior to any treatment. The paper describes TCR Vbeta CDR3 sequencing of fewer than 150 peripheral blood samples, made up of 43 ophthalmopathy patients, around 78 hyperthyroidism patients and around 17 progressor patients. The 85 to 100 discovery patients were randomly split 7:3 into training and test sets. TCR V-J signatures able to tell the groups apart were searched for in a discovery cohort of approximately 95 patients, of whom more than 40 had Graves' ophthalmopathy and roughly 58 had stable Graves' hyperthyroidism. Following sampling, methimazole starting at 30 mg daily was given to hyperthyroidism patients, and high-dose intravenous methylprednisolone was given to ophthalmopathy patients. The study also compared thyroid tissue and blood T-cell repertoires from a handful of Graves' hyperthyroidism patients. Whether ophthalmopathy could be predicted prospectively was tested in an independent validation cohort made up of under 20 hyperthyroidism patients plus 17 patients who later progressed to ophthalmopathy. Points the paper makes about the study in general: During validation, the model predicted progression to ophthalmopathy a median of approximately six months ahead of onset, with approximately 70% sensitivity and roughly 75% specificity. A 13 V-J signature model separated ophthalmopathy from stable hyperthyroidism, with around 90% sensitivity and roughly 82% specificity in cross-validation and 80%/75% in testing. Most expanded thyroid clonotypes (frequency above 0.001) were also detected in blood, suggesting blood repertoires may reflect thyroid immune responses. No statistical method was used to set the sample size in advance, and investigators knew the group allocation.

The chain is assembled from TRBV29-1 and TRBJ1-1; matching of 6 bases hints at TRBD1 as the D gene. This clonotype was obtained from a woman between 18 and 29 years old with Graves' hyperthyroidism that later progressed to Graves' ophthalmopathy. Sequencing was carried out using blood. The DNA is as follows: TGCAGCGCTCACAGGGAGAACGCTGAAGCTTTCTTT. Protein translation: CSAHRENAEAFF.